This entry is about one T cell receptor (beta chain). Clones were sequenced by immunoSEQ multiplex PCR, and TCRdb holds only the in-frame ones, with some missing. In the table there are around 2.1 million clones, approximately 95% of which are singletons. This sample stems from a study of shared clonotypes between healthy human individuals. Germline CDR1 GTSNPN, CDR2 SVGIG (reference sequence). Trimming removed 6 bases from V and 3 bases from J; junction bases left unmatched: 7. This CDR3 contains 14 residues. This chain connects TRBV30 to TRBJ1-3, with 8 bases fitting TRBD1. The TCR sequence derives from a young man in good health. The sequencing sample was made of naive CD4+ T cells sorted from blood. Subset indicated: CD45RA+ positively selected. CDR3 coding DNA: TGTGCCTGCCAGGACAGGGTGTATGGAAACACCATATATTTT. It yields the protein CACQDRVYGNTIYF.